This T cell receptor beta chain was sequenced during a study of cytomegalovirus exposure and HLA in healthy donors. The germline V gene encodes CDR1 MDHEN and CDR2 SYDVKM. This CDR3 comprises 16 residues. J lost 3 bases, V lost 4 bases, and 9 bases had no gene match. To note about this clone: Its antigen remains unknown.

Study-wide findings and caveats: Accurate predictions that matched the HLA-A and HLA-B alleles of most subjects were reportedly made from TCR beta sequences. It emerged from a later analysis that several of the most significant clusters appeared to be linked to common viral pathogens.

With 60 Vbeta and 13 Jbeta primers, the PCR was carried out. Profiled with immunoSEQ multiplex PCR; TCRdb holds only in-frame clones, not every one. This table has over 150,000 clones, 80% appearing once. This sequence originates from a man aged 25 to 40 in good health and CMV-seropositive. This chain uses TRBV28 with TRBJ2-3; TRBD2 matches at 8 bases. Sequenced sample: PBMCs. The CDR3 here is CASSSSRASGTDTQYF. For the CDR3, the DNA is TGTGCCAGCAGTTCATCTCGGGCTAGCGGGACAGATACGCAGTATTTT.